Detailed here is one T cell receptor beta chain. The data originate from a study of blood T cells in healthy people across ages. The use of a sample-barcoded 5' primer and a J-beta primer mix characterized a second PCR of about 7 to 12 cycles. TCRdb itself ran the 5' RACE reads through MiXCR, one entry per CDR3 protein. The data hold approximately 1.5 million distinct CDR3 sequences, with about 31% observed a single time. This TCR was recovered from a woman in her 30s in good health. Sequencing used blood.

CDR3 nucleotide sequence: TGTGCCTGGAACAGGGTGAACACTGAAGCTTTCTTT. Protein: CAWNRVNTEAFF. The V and J genes are TRBV30 and TRBJ1-1; perhaps TRBD1 as D (6 bases). Germline V gives CDR1 GTSNPN, CDR2 SVGIG (reference sequence). V was trimmed by 4 bases and J by 0 bases, leaving 6 bases between them. The CDR3 runs 12 residues.